Sequencing of this T cell receptor beta chain was carried out in a study of T cell responses to AZD1222 COVID-19 vaccine. Assay used: immunoSEQ multiplex PCR; TCRdb lists only in-frame clones, some missing. The repertoire has over 65,000 clones, 90% to 95% of them found once; the top ten carry approximately 6.6%. This clone was seen once. CDR1 is MRHNA, CDR2 SNTAGT, per germline. Unmatched junction bases numbered 7, after V lost 2 bases and J lost 6 bases. There are 16 residues in the CDR3. The material was peripheral blood, obtained on day 0 of MenACWY control vaccination. This chain joins TRBV6-4 and TRBJ1-6; 7 nucleotides line up with TRBD1. The clonotype was recovered from an adult in good health. CDR3: CASSDDPAGGNSPLHF. The CDR3 region has the DNA TGTGCCAGCAGTGACGATCCGGCAGGGGGTAATTCACCCCTCCACTTT.